This record covers a single T cell receptor (beta chain). Its antigen is still unknown. This CDR3 has 15 residues. Germline loops: CDR1 LGHDT, CDR2 YNNKEL (reference sequence). With 6 bases removed from V and 5 bases from J, the gap between germline ends came to 17 bases. Through a sample-barcoded 5' primer and a J-beta primer mix, a second PCR was run for roughly 6 to 12 cycles. TCRdb processed the 5' RACE reads anew with MiXCR; each CDR3 protein has one entry. The table shows 750,000 or so distinct CDR3 sequences, with around a quarter occurring only once. The sample originates from a study of blood T cells in healthy people across ages. Study outcomes and limitations: Roughly linear age-related decline in beta diversity appeared, significant by age about 37. Reliance upon unsorted PBMCs precluded definitive naive versus antigen-experienced comparison.

These same data were also listed under a study on T cells of mothers and their children.

This TCR was recovered from a boy under 18 in good health. The sequencing sample was made of blood. The chain has TRBV3-1 and TRBJ2-1, with no clear D. The DNA for the CDR3 is TGTGCCAGCAGTCCTGCCGTGCCACCCAACAATGAGCAGTTCTTC. Protein product: CASSPAVPPNNEQFF.